A single TCR beta chain is shown here with its context. What this receptor recognizes is not known. The junction shows a germline mismatch at one end, possibly a read error. CDR1 and CDR2, looked up from the germline V gene, are SGHAT and FQNNGV. The cysteine opens and the phenylalanine closes a CDR3 of 15 amino acids. The read is trimmed to its CDR3 DNA, 45 bases read in frame from base 1. Stable Graves' hyperthyroidism was defined as no progression to ophthalmopathy during 18 months of follow-up. Hyperthyroidism patients were newly diagnosed, with disease duration under 2 months, and aged 18 to 65 years. Any patient with an uncontrolled infection, another autoimmune disease, pregnancy or lactation was excluded. Diagnoses were based on clinical symptoms, serum thyroxine and TRAb, thyroid ultrasound and orbital computed tomography. PBMCs were separated from roughly 9.6 ml of fresh peripheral blood using Ficoll-Paque density gradient centrifugation. Trizol reagent was used to extract total RNA, and RNA quality was then checked on an Agilent 2100 Bioanalyzer.

TCR beta CDR3 regions were amplified from RNA transcripts. For the first round of RT-PCR on the TCR CDR3, the HTBI primer set was used together with the Qiagen OneStep RT-PCR kit. The libraries were constructed in a second round of multiplex PCR and then size-selected and purified. Paired-end sequencing of the libraries was performed with 100 bp reads on an Illumina HiSeq2000. In the authors' own workflow: SOAPnuke was used to process the raw data, throwing out any read that contained adapters or uncalled bases, had a mean Phred below 15, or lacked an exact constant-primer or identifier match. COPE v1.2.5 was used to merge the high-quality paired reads, and each unique nucleotide sequence was defined as a clonotype. Clonotypes were aligned to IMGT TRBV, TRBD and TRBJ reference segments using MiTCR v1.1. The analysis was restricted to V-J combinations with a frequency above 0.0001, which together covered 99% to 99.2% of the repertoires. A TCS score was defined as the ratio of F50 (clonal expansion) to E x V (chaos), with BLOSUM62-based TCRdist applied between CDR3 peptides within each V-J. Welch's t-statistics and random forest reduced approximately 520 V-J features to roughly 13, which were used in a naive Bayes classifier (R e1071). TCRdb trimmed public reads at Q25 via fastp, called clones via MiXCR and kept in-frame beta chains. One record per CDR3 amino acid sequence lists the most common genes and DNA. The V and J calls come from TCRdb's annotation, not from the publication. The sample data list approximately 400,000 distinct CDR3 sequences, and around 25% of these were observed just once. The ten biggest clones cover less than 75% of the sample.

This entry comes from a study of T cells in Graves' hyperthyroidism and ophthalmopathy (dated by TCRdb to the late 2010s). A note on the overall study: Peripheral blood samples were taken at the time of initial diagnosis, prior to any treatment. Once sampling was done, hyperthyroidism patients were given methimazole at a starting dose of 30 mg daily, whereas ophthalmopathy patients were given high-dose intravenous methylprednisolone. The paper reports TCR Vbeta CDR3 sequencing of 140 or so peripheral blood samples: approximately 41 ophthalmopathy, fewer than 85 hyperthyroidism and roughly 17 progressor patients. An independent validation cohort of under 20 hyperthyroidism patients and 17 patients who later progressed to ophthalmopathy tested prospective prediction of ophthalmopathy. The study also compared thyroid tissue and blood T-cell repertoires from five or six Graves' hyperthyroidism patients. To identify distinguishing TCR V-J signatures, a discovery cohort of about 100 patients was used, comprising fewer than 45 with Graves' ophthalmopathy and approximately 58 with stable Graves' hyperthyroidism. The approximately 100 discovery patients were randomly split 7:3 into training and test sets. Broad study findings and their caveats: In cross-validation, a model built on a 13 V-J signature told ophthalmopathy apart from stable hyperthyroidism with approximately 90% sensitivity and around 83% specificity, and in testing the same model reached 80%/75%. Most expanded thyroid clonotypes (frequency above 0.001) were also detected in blood, suggesting blood repertoires may reflect thyroid immune responses. Sample size was not statistically predetermined, and blinding of investigators to group allocation was not performed. During validation, the model predicted progression to ophthalmopathy a median of around six months ahead of onset, with 70.59% sensitivity and roughly 75% specificity.

The rearranged segments are TRBV11-2 and TRBJ2-7, with 11 bases aligning to TRBD2. The sequence came from a man aged 50-60 years with Graves' hyperthyroidism. Sequencing was performed on blood. CDR3 loop: CAGSALTSGNYEQYF. The nucleotide sequence is given as TGTGCCGGCAGCGCCCTGACTAGCGGGAACTACGAGCAGTACTTC.